This TCR beta chain was documented in a study of OX40 agonist ivuxolimab in advanced cancers. As for the study in general: It was ivuxolimab, an agonistic anti-OX40 (CD134) antibody, that patients were treated with. A mean age of approximately 64 years, range about 23 to 80, was recorded, and approximately 85% were male.

Study-wide results and limits: Clonal expansion was among the lowest in partial responders at 0.1-3.0 mg/kg, especially CD8+.

In germline, CDR1 is LNHDA, CDR2 SQIVND (reference sequence). Deletions cut 1 base from V and 4 bases from J, with 7 bases between. The CDR3 covers 13 residues. The repertoire was sequenced with immunoSEQ multiplex PCR; TCRdb's copy has only in-frame clones and lacks some. This sample has 99,000 or so clones; roughly 94% occur once, and the top ten carry less than 0.2%. With autoimmune disease history or systemic immunosuppression, patients were excluded. Concerning this clone itself: The antigen is undetermined.

The source material was CD4+ or CD8+ T cells sorted from blood, sampled in a trial of the OX40 agonist ivuxolimab. The receptor's source is an adult with an advanced solid tumor such as melanoma, head and neck, liver or kidney cancer. The V gene is TRBV19, the J gene TRBJ1-2, with D possibly TRBD1 on 6 matching bases. CDR3 coding DNA: TGTGCCAGTAGTATAGGGACAGTCTATGGCTACACCTTC. It codes for CASSIGTVYGYTF.